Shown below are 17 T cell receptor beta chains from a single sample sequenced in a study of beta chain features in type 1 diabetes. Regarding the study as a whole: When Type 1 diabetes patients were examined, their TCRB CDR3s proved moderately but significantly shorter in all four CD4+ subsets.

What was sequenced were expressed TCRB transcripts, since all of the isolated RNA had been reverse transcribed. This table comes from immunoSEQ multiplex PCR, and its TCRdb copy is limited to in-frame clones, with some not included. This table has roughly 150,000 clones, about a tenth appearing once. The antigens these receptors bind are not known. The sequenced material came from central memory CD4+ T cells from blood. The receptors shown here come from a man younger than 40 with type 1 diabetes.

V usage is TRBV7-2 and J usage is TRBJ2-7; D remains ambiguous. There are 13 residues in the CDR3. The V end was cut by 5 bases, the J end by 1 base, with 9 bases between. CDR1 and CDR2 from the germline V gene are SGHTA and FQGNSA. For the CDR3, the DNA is TGTGCCAGCAGCCCCTCTACTTCCTACGAGCAGTACTTC. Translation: CASSPSTSYEQYF.

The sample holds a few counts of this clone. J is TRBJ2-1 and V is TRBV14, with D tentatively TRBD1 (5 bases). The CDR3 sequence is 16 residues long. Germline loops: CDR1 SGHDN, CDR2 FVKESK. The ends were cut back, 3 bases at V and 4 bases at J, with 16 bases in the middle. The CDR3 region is CASSQRTTANYNEQFF. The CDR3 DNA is TGTGCCAGCAGCCAGAGGACGACAGCGAATTACAATGAGCAGTTCTTC.

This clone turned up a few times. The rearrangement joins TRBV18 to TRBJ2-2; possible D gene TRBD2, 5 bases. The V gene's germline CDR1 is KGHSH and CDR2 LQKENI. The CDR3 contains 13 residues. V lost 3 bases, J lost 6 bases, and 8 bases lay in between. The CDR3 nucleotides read TGTGCCAGCTCACCCCTCGGGGCCGGGGAGCTGTTTTTT. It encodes CASSPLGAGELFF.

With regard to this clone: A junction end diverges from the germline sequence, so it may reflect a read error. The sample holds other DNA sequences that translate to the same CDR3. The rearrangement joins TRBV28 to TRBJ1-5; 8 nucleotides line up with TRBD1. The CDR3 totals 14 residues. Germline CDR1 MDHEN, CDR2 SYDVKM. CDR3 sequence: CASLRGLSNQPQHF. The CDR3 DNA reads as TGTGCCAGTCTCAGGGGGCTAAGCAATCAACCCCAGCATTTT. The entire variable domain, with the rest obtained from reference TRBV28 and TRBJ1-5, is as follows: DVKVTQSSRYLVKRTGEKVFLECVQDMDHENMFWYRQDPGLGLRLIYFSYDVKMKEKGDIPEGYSVSREKKERFSLILESASTNQTSMYLCASLRGLSNQPQHFGDGTRLSIL.

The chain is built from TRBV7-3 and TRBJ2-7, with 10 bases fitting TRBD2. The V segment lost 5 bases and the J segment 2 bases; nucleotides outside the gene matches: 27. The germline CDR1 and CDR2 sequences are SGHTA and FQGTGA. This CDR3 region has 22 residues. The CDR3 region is CASSLLGGRRGLAEGGPYEQYF. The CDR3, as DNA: TGTGCCAGCAGCCTTCTCGGGGGCAGGCGCGGACTAGCGGAGGGGGGTCCCTACGAGCAGTACTTC.

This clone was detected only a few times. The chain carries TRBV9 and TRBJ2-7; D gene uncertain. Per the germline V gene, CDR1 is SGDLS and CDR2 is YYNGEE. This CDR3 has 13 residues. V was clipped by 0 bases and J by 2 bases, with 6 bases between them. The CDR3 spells CASSVAPAYEQYF. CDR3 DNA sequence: TGTGCCAGCAGCGTAGCCCCAGCCTACGAGCAGTACTTC.

This CDR3 reads CASSRTPTQASYEQYF. The CDR3 region has the DNA TGTGCCAGCAGCCGAACGCCCACGCAGGCCTCGTACGAGCAGTACTTC. The gene calls are TRBV27 and TRBJ2-7; D is ambiguous. CDR3 length equals 16 residues. Germline values: CDR1 MNHEY, CDR2 SMNVEV (reference sequence). Deletions cut 6 bases from V and 4 bases from J, with 22 bases between.

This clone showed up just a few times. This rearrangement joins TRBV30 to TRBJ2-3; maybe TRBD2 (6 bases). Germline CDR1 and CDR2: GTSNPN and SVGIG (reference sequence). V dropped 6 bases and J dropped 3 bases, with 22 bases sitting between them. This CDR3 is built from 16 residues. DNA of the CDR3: TGTGCCTGTACCACCCCGGGAGCGTCTTGGACAGATACGCAGTATTTT. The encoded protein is CACTTPGASWTDTQYF.

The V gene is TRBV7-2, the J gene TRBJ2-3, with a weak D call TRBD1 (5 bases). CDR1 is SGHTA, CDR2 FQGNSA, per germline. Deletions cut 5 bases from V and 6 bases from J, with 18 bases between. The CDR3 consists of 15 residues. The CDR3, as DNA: TGTGCCAGCAGCCCGGCCGGGTTGGGGCACGATACGCAGTATTTT. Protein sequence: CASSPAGLGHDTQYF.

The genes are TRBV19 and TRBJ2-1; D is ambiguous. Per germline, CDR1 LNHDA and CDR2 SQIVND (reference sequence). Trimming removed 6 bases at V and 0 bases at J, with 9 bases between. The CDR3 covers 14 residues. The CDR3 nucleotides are TGTGCCAGTAGGCCGAGAGGCTCCTACAATGAGCAGTTCTTC. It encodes CASRPRGSYNEQFF.

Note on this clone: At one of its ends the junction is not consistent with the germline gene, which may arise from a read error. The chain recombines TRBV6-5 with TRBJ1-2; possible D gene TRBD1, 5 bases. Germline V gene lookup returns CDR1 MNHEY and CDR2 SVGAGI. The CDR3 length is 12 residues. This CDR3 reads CASSLPSGVSFF. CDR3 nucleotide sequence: TGTGCCAGCAGCCTACCCTCGGGGGTTTCCTTCTTC.

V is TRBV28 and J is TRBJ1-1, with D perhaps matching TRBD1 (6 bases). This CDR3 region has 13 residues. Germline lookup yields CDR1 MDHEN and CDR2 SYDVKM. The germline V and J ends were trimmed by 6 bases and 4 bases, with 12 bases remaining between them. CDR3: CASRRGQVTEAFF. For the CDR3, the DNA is TGTGCCAGCAGAAGGGGACAAGTCACTGAAGCTTTCTTT. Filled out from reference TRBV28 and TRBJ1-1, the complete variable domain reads DVKVTQSSRYLVKRTGEKVFLECVQDMDHENMFWYRQDPGLGLRLIYFSYDVKMKEKGDIPEGYSVSREKKERFSLILESASTNQTSMYLCASRRGQVTEAFFGQGTRLTVV.

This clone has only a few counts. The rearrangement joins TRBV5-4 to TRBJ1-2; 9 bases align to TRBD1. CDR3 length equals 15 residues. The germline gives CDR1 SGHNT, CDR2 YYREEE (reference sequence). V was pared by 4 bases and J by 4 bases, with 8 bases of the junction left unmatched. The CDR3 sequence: CASSPWDRDAYGYTF. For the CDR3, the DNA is TGTGCCAGCAGCCCCTGGGACAGGGACGCCTATGGCTACACCTTC.

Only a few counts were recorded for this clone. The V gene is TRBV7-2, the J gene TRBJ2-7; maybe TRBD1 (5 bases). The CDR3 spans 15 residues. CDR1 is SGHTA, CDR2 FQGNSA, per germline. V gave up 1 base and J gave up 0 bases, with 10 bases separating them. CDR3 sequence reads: CASSLGTSASYEQYF. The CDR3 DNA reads TGTGCCAGCAGCTTAGGGACAAGTGCCTCCTACGAGCAGTACTTC.

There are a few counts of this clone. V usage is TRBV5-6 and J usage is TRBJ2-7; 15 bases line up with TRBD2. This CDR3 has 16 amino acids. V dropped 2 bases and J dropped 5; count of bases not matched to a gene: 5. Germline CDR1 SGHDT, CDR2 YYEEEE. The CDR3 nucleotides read TGTGCCAGCAGCTTTGGGACTAGCGGGAGGATCCACGAGCAGTACTTC. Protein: CASSFGTSGRIHEQYF.

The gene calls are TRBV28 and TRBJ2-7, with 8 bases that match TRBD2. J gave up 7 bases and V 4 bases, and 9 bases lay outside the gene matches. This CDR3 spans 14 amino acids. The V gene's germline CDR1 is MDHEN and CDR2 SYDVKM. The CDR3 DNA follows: TGTGCCAGCAGTTGGGCTAGCGGGCCAGGGGAGCAGTACTTC. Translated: CASSWASGPGEQYF. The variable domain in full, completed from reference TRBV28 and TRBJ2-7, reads DVKVTQSSRYLVKRTGEKVFLECVQDMDHENMFWYRQDPGLGLRLIYFSYDVKMKEKGDIPEGYSVSREKKERFSLILESASTNQTSMYLCASSWASGPGEQYFGPGTRLTVT.

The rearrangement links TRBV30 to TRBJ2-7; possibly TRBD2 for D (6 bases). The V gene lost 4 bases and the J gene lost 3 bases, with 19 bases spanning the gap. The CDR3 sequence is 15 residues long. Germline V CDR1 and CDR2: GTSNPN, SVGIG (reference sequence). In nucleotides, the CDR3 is TGTGCCTGGATTAAAGCGGGTGGGATTCACTACGAGCAGTACTTC. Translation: CAWIKAGGIHYEQYF.